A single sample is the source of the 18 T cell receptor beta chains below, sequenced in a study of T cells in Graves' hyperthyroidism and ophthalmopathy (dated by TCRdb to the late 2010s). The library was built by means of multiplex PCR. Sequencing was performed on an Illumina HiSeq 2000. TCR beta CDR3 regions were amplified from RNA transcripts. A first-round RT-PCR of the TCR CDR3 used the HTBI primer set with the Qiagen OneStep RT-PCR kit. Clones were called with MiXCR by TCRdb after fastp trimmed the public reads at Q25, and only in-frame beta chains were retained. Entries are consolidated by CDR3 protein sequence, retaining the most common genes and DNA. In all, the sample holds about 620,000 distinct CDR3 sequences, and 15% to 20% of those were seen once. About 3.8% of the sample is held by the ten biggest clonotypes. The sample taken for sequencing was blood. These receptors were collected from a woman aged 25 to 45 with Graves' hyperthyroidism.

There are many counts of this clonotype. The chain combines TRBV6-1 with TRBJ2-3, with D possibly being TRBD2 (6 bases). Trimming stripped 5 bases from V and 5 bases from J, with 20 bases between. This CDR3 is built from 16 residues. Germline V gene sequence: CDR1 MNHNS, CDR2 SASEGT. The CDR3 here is CASSLGAGLPGDTQYF. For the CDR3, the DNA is TGTGCCAGCAGTTTGGGCGCGGGACTCCCAGGAGATACGCAGTATTTT.

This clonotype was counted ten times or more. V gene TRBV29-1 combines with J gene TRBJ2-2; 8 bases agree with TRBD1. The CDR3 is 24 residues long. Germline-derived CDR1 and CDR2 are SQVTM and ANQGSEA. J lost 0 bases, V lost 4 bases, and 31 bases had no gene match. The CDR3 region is CSVGRNKMGRYPRADRANTGELFF. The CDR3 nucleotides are TGCAGCGTTGGGAGGAATAAGATGGGCCGTTACCCGCGGGCGGACAGGGCGAACACCGGGGAGCTGTTTTTT.

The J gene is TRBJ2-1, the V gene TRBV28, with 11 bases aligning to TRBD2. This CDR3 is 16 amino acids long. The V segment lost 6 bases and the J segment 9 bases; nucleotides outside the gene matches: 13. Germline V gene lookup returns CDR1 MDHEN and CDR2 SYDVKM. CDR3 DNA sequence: TGTGCCAGCAGCTTGGCCGGCGCTAGCGGGAGGAGTGAGCAGTTCTTC. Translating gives CASSLAGASGRSEQFF.

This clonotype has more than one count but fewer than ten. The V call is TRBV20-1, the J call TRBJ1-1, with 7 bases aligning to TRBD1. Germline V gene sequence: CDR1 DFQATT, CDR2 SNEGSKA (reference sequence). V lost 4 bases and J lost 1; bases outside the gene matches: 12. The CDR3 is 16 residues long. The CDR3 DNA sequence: TGCAGTGCTACAACGGGGGCTGGGACAGCGAACACTGAAGCTTTCTTT. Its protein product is CSATTGAGTANTEAFF.

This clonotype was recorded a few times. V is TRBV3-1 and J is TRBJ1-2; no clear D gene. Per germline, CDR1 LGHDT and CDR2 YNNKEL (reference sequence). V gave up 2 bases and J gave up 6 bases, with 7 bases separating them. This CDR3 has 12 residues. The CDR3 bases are TGTGCCAGCAGCCAATGGGAGGATGGCTACACCTTC. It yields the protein CASSQWEDGYTF.

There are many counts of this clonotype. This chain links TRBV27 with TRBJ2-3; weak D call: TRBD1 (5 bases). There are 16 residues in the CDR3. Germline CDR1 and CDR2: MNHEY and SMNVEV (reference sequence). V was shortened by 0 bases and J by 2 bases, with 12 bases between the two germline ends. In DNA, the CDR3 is TGTGCCAGCAGTTTATCGGCTGGGGCCGACACAGATACGCAGTATTTT. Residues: CASSLSAGADTDTQYF.

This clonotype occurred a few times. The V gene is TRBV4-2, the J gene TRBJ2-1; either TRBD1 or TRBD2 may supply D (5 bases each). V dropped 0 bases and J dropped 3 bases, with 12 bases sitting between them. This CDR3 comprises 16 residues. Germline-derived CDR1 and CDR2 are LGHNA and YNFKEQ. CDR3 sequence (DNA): TGTGCCAGCAGCCAAGATCCCGGGACCTACTACAATGAGCAGTTCTTC. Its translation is CASSQDPGTYYNEQFF.

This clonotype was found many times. The CDR3 loop is CATSVLQFDQETQYF. The CDR3 DNA sequence: TGTGCCACCAGTGTACTACAGTTTGACCAAGAGACCCAGTACTTC. The chain couples TRBV24-1 to TRBJ2-5; D remains ambiguous. This CDR3 region has 15 residues. Deletions cut 5 bases from V and 0 bases from J, with 12 bases between. Per germline, CDR1 KGHDR and CDR2 SFDVKD.

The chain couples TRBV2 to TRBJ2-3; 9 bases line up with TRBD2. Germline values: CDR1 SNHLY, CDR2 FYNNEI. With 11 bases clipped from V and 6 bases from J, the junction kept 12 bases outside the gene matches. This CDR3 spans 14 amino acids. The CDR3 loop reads CADSWREGPDTQYF. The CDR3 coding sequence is TGTGCCGACAGCTGGCGGGAGGGCCCGGATACGCAGTATTTT.

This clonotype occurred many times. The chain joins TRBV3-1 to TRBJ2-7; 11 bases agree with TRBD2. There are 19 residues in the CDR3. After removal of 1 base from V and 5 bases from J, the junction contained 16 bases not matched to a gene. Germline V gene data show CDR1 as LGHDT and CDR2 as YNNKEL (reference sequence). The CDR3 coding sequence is TGTGCCAGCAGCCAAGTGACTAGCGGGAAAACCACCCTAGTAAACGAGCAGTACTTC. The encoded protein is CASSQVTSGKTTLVNEQYF.

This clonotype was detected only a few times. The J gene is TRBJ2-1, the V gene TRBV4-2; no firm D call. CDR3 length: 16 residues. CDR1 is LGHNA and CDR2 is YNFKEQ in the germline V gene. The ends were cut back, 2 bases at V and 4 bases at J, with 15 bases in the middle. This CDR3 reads CASSQSGTQKYNEQFF. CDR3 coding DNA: TGTGCCAGCAGCCAATCCGGTACACAGAAATACAATGAGCAGTTCTTC.

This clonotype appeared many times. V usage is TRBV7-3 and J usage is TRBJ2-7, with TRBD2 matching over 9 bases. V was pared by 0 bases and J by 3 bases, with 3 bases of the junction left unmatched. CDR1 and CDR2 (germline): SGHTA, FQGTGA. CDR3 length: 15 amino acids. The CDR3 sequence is CASSLTFSGSYEQYF. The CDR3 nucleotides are TGTGCCAGCAGCTTAACGTTTAGCGGGAGCTACGAGCAGTACTTC.

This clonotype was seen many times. CDR3 protein: CASSPLRADFTDTQYF. The CDR3 DNA is TGTGCCAGCAGCCCCCTCCGCGCGGACTTCACAGATACGCAGTATTTT. The V and J genes are TRBV7-2 and TRBJ2-3; D possibly corresponds to TRBD2 (5 bases). Trimming cost V 5 bases and J 2 bases, with 17 bases left between them. Germline assignment: CDR1 SGHTA and CDR2 FQGNSA. This CDR3 region has 16 residues.

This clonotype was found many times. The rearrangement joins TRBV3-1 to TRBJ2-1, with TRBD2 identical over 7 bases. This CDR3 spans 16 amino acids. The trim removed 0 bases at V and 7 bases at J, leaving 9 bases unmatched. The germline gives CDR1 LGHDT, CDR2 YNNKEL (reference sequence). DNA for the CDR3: TGTGCCAGCAGCCAAGATCGGGGGGTGCTTCGGAATGAGCAGTTCTTC. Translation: CASSQDRGVLRNEQFF.

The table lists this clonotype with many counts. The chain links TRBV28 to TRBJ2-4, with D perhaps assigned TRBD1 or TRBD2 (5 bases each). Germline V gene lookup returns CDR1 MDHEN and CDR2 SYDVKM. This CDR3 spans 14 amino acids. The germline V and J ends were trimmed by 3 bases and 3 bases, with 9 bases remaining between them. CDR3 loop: CASSLGRSKNIQYF. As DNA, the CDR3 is TGTGCCAGCAGTTTGGGACGGAGCAAAAACATTCAGTACTTC.

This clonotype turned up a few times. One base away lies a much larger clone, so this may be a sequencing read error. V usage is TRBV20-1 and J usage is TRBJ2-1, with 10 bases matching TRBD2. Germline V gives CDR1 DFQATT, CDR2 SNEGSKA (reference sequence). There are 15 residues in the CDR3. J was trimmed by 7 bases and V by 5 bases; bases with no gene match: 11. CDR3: CSAPLSSGSLNEQFF. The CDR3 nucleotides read TGCAGTGCTCCATTGTCTAGCGGGAGTTTAAATGAGCAGTTCTTC.

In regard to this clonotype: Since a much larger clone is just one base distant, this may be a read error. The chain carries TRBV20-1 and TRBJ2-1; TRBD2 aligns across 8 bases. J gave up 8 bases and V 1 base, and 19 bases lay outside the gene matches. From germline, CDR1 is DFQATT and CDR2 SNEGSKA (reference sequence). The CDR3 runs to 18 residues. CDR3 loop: CSARAGPAGEALLDEQFF. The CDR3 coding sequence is TGCAGTGCTAGAGCCGGACCAGCGGGAGAGGCCCTATTGGATGAGCAGTTCTTC.

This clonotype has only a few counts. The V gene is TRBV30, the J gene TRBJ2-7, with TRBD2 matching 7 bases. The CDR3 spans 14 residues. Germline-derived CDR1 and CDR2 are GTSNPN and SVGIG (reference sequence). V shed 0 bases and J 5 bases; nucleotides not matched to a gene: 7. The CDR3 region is CAWSVGGRADEQYF. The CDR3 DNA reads TGTGCCTGGAGTGTGGGAGGGAGAGCGGACGAGCAGTACTTC.